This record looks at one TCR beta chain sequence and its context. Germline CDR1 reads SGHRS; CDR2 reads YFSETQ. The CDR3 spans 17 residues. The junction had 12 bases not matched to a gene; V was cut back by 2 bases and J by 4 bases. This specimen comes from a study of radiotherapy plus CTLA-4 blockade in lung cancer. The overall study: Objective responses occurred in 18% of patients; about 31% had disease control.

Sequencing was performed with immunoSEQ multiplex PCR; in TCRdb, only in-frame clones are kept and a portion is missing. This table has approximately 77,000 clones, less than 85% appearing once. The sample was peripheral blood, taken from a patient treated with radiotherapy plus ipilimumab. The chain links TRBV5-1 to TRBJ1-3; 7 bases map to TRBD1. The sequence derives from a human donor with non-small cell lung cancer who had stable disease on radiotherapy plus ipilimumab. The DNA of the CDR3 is TGCGCCAGCAGCTTAGGGGGCCAGGCCCTGGGCGGAAACACCATATATTTT. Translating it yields CASSLGGQALGGNTIYF.